This TCR beta chain appears in the sequencing data of a study of shared clonotypes between healthy human individuals. Study in general: Per-donor plates numbered three CD4 naive, three CD4 memory, two CD8 naive and one CD8 memory.

Germline V CDR1 and CDR2: MDHEN, SYDVKM. Trimming removed 9 bases from V and 2 bases from J, with 17 bases in between. The CDR3 extends over 14 amino acids. Execution of the assay was at deep level. Replicate PCRs run on sorted subsets employed roughly 180 ng DNA, approximately 30,000 T cell genomes. Some clones are missing from TCRdb's copy, which holds only in-frame ones; the method was immunoSEQ multiplex PCR. The repertoire holds some 1,900,000 clones, with approximately 94% as singletons. Naive CD8 cells, CD45RO-negative and positively selected for CCR7, excluded terminally differentiated effector memory CD45RA+ cells. About this clone: No antigen is known for it.

Study-wide results and limits: Clonotype sharing among donors likely depends on sequencing depth.

The TCR was taken from a man between 18 and 29 years old in good health. The V call is TRBV28, the J call TRBJ2-7, with D hard to call. Material: naive CD8+ T cells sorted from blood. As DNA, the CDR3 is TGTGCCAGTGACTCCTGGACGGACCCCTACGAGCAGTACTTC. This translates into CASDSWTDPYEQYF.